This T cell receptor (beta chain) stems from a study of blood T cell repertoires in COVID-19. Study information: Samples representing acute and convalescent COVID-19 were sourced from the United States, Italy and Spain. T cells, B-cell-depleted T cells, or PBMCs provided the cDNA or gDNA that served as material.

Generated by immunoSEQ multiplex PCR, the TCRdb table keeps only in-frame clones and is missing some. This sample has a few hundred thousand clones, with about nine tenths found just once. Looked up from germline, CDR1 is GTSNPN and CDR2 is SVGIG (reference sequence). The CDR3 is made up of 13 amino acids. Sequencing was done on a sample of peripheral blood. The origin of this receptor is a woman aged 40-49 years who had recovered from COVID-19. This chain uses TRBV30 with TRBJ2-7; no reliable D call. CDR3 residues: CAAYWRSHYEQYF. CDR3 DNA: TGTGCTGCCTACTGGCGGAGCCACTACGAGCAGTACTTC.